This T cell receptor (beta chain) derives from a study of Ad26.COV2.S vaccination and SARS-CoV-2 variants. Assay: immunoSEQ multiplex PCR; the TCRdb copy retains only in-frame clones and omits some. The sample has some 390,000 clones, approximately 91% seen once. This sample's treatment: about 20 received Ad26.COV2.S at low or high dose, single or two shots; several received placebo; per-sample allocation not given. It was on day 63 after the first vaccine or placebo injection that samples were taken. The TCR sequence derives from a person between 18 and 65 years old who received the Ad26.COV2.S COVID-19 vaccine or a placebo. Material: peripheral blood, obtained in a trial of Ad26.COV2.S vaccine versus placebo.

The CDR3 loop is CASSLGRETNEKLFF. CDR3 coding DNA: TGTGCCAGCAGCTTAGGGAGGGAGACTAATGAAAAACTGTTTTTT. This chain links TRBV7-2 with TRBJ1-4; no clear D gene. The V gene's germline CDR1 is SGHTA and CDR2 FQGNSA. The CDR3 spans 15 residues. V shed 1 base and J shed 2 bases, with 8 bases lying between them.